This T cell receptor beta chain was sequenced for a study of blood T cell repertoires in COVID-19. Study information: Specimens from acute and convalescent COVID-19 originated in the United States, Italy and Spain. Nucleic acid was either cDNA or gDNA, and it came from T cells, B-cell-depleted T cells, or PBMCs.

Authors' methods: Cell counts per sample came from amplifying reference gene primers. Only in-frame clones appear in the TCRdb table, and some are missing; sequencing was by immunoSEQ multiplex PCR. The V and J calls and the clone size are those of that table, but D and trimming were determined from the DNA. The sample includes 150,000 to 200,000 clones, over 80% seen only once; the top ten take 4.5% to 5%. The CDR3 runs to 17 residues. The junction had 4 bases not matched to a gene; V was cut back by 2 bases and J by 2 bases. Enrolment of Seattle patients took place during active infection, and they were followed longitudinally.

The clonotype comes from a man aged 30 to 39 with COVID-19, enrolled during active disease. The rearrangement links TRBV23-1 to TRBJ2-1; 12 nucleotides line up with TRBD2. TRBV23-1 is assigned to the ORF class and has an uncertain function. Sequenced: peripheral blood. This CDR3 reads CASSQTTSGGPYNEQFF. CDR3 coding DNA: TGCGCCAGCAGTCAAACGACTAGCGGGGGCCCCTACAATGAGCAGTTCTTC.